The present T cell receptor beta chain was sequenced within a study of T cells in Graves' hyperthyroidism and ophthalmopathy. This clonotype has a handful of counts. What it binds is not known. Findings of the study overall: The model made its ophthalmopathy prediction, and onset followed a median roughly 6.5 months later. Most thyroid clonotypes expanded above 0.001 were also detected in blood.

The CDR3 runs 13 residues. CDR1 is MDHEN and CDR2 is SYDVKM in the germline V gene. V lost 6 bases, J lost 8 bases, and 16 bases lay in between. The source material, RNA transcripts, was used to amplify TCR beta CDR3 regions. A first-round RT-PCR of the TCR CDR3 used the HTBI primer set. MiXCR, run by TCRdb on the multiplex PCR reads, gives a single entry per CDR3 protein. The sample yields 350,000 or so distinct CDR3 sequences, 15% to 20% seen once. This chain joins TRBV28 and TRBJ1-2; D remains ambiguous. The specimen sequenced was blood. This TCR was sampled from a woman between 50 and 59 years old with Graves' hyperthyroidism. The CDR3 loop is CASSPIPGNGYTF. DNA of the CDR3: TGTGCCAGCAGCCCTATCCCGGGTAACGGCTACACCTTC.